This passage covers 10 T cell receptor beta chains from one sample sequenced in a study of T-cell reconstitution after alpha-beta-depleted transplantation in children. During its preparation, the TCRbeta library received unique molecular identifiers. In TCRdb, the PCR reads were re-called with MiXCR into one record per CDR3 protein. The sample has some 640,000 distinct CDR3 sequences, 16% seen once. This sample comprised PBMCs from the stem cell graft donor, obtained from the stem cell graft. These receptors all come from a human donor who donated a stem cell graft to a child with acute myeloid leukemia.

This clonotype was found a few times. The genes are TRBV6-2 or TRBV6-3 and TRBJ1-6; 9 bases line up with TRBD1. The CDR3 runs 15 residues. Losses at the gene ends were 8 bases for V and 7 bases for J; bases not matched to a gene: 9. Germline assignment: CDR1 MNHEY and CDR2 SVGEGT. The CDR3, as DNA: TGTGCCAGCGGCCTGGGACAGGGTCGAAATTCACCCCTCCACTTT. As protein: CASGLGQGRNSPLHF.

The genes are TRBV5-1 and TRBJ2-5; D remains unclear. CDR3 size: 13 residues. Germline V CDR1 and CDR2: SGHRS, YFSETQ. Deletions cut 7 bases from V and 5 bases from J, with 15 bases between. The DNA for the CDR3 is TGCGCCAGCGCTGACCCGCTTAGGGAGACCCAGTACTTC. It specifies CASADPLRETQYF.

This clonotype was counted a few times. This chain joins TRBV27 and TRBJ1-5, with 7 bases matching TRBD1. V lost 6 bases to trimming and J lost 7 bases; unmatched junction nucleotides: 9. The CDR3 loop spans 14 amino acids. CDR1 and CDR2 (germline): MNHEY, SMNVEV (reference sequence). CDR3 in DNA: TGTGCCAGCAGCCCCGGGACAGTACGACAGCCCCAGCATTTT. Amino acid sequence: CASSPGTVRQPQHF.

The genes are TRBV9 and TRBJ2-1; no reliable D call. Germline CDR1 and CDR2: SGDLS and YYNGEE. The CDR3 has 13 residues. V was shortened by 0 bases and J by 6 bases, with 7 bases between the two germline ends. The CDR3 DNA sequence: TGTGCCAGCAGCGTAGGGACCCTCAATGAGCAGTTCTTC. This gives the protein CASSVGTLNEQFF.

The rearrangement links TRBV11-2 to TRBJ1-2; maybe TRBD1 (5 bases). V was pared by 10 bases and J by 6 bases, with 18 bases between. Germline V gene data show CDR1 as SGHAT and CDR2 as FQNNGV. The length of the CDR3 is 13 residues. The CDR3 reads CATRSQGVDGYTF. In nucleotides, the CDR3 is TGTGCCACCCGAAGCCAGGGAGTGGATGGCTACACCTTC.

There are many counts of this clonotype. V usage is TRBV6-4 and J usage is TRBJ2-1; no clear D gene. This CDR3 comprises 12 residues. V lost 5 bases and J 5 bases, leaving 7 bases between the germline ends. The germline CDR1 and CDR2 sequences are MRHNA and SNTAGT. CDR3 in DNA: TGTGCCAGCAGTAGCAGAAACAATGAGCAGTTCTTC. Encoded protein: CASSSRNNEQFF.

The V gene is TRBV12-3 or TRBV12-4, the J gene TRBJ1-5, with 8 bases identical to TRBD1. This CDR3 is 16 amino acids long. The V and J ends lost 5 bases and 0 bases, in that order; junction bases with no gene match: 6. The CDR3 coding sequence is TGTGCCAGCAGTCCCCGGACAGGGACTAGCAATCAGCCCCAGCATTTT. This sequence encodes CASSPRTGTSNQPQHF.

This clonotype was picked up many times. The V and J genes are TRBV7-2 and TRBJ2-7; D not resolved. Germline V gene data show CDR1 as SGHTA and CDR2 as FQGNSA. V was clipped by 4 bases and J by 0 bases, with 16 bases between them. The CDR3 sequence is 16 residues long. CDR3 coding DNA: TGTGCCAGCAGCTACCAGACTCCGTTGAGCTCCTACGAGCAGTACTTC. Protein sequence: CASSYQTPLSSYEQYF.

The genes are TRBV5-1 and TRBJ2-3, with a possible D match to TRBD1 (6 bases). This CDR3 spans 15 amino acids. V lost 4 bases and J lost 0, with 12 bases in between. Germline lookup yields CDR1 SGHRS and CDR2 YFSETQ. As DNA, the CDR3 is TGCGCCAGCAGCGGAGTGACAGGTAGCACAGATACGCAGTATTTT. As protein: CASSGVTGSTDTQYF.

This clonotype was counted many times. V usage is TRBV20-1 and J usage is TRBJ2-1; D is possibly TRBD1 or TRBD2 (5 bases each). This CDR3 has 12 residues. The V end lost 6 bases, the J end lost 4 bases, and 10 bases lay between the germline ends. Germline CDR1 DFQATT, CDR2 SNEGSKA (reference sequence). The CDR3 nucleotides read TGCAGTGCCACCGGGGCTTACAATGAGCAGTTCTTC. This gives the protein CSATGAYNEQFF.